A single sample is the source of the 15 T cell receptor beta chains below, sequenced in a study of blood T cell repertoires in COVID-19. Repertoires were generated with immunoSEQ multiplex PCR, while TCRdb's copy carries only in-frame clones and drops some. Among fewer than 100,000 clones listed, 75% to 90% were seen once. Specimen: peripheral blood. The receptor source for this set is a human donor in a cohort sampled during active COVID-19.

The chain joins TRBV5-1 to TRBJ2-1; the match to TRBD2 covers 7 bases. The germline V gene encodes CDR1 SGHRS and CDR2 YFSETQ. The ends lost 5 bases at V and 1 base at J; junction bases unmatched: 3. The CDR3 is made up of 14 amino acids. In DNA form, the CDR3 reads TGCGCCAGCAGAATGCGGGGGTCCTACAATGAGCAGTTCTTC. Residues: CASRMRGSYNEQFF. The complete variable domain, with remaining parts taken from reference TRBV5-1 and TRBJ2-1, reads KAGVTQTPRYLIKTRGQQVTLSCSPISGHRSVSWYQQTPGQGLQFLFEYFSETQRNKGNFPGRFSGRQFSNSRSEMNVSTLELGDSALYLCASRMRGSYNEQFFGPGTRLTVL.

The rearrangement joins TRBV28 to TRBJ1-4; 7 bases map to TRBD1. V shed 0 bases, J shed 3 bases, and the junction held 1 base outside the gene matches. The germline CDR1 and CDR2 sequences are MDHEN and SYDVKM. This CDR3 is 15 amino acids long. Written as DNA, the CDR3 is TGTGCCAGCAGTTTATGGCAGGGGGCTAATGAAAAACTGTTTTTT. Its protein product is CASSLWQGANEKLFF.

This clone turned up a few times. The CDR3, as DNA: TGTGCCAGCAGCCAATCGCACGGGGGGAGGAACAATGAGCAGTTCTTC. It translates to CASSQSHGGRNNEQFF. The rearrangement joins TRBV3-1 (or the pseudogene TRBV3-2) to TRBJ2-1; the match to TRBD2 covers 7 bases. Germline trimming cut 2 bases from V and 5 bases from J; bases unmatched to any gene: 9. Germline assignment: CDR1 LGHDT and CDR2 YNNKEL (reference sequence). The CDR3 runs to 16 residues.

This chain joins TRBV14 and TRBJ2-2; 7 bases agree with TRBD1. Losses at the gene ends were 3 bases for V and 0 bases for J; bases not matched to a gene: 1. The CDR3 runs 15 residues. CDR1 and CDR2 (germline): SGHDN, FVKESK. The CDR3 DNA reads TGTGCCAGCAGCCAGGGACAGCCGAACACCGGGGAGCTGTTTTTT. This sequence encodes CASSQGQPNTGELFF.

The chain couples TRBV7-9 to TRBJ1-3; the match to TRBD1 covers 10 bases. The ends lost 4 bases at V and 0 bases at J; junction bases unmatched: 12. The CDR3 runs to 19 residues. CDR1 SEHNR and CDR2 FQNEAQ come from the germline V gene (reference sequence). CDR3 in amino acids: CASSWIRDRGRYSGNTIYF. In DNA form, the CDR3 reads TGTGCCAGCAGCTGGATCCGGGACAGGGGCCGCTACTCTGGAAACACCATATATTTT.

The V and J genes are TRBV6-5 and TRBJ2-1; a possible D gene is TRBD1 (6 bases). Germline-derived CDR1 and CDR2 are MNHEY and SVGAGI. Trimming pared 6 bases from V and 4 bases from J, leaving 10 bases between. The CDR3 totals 13 residues. CDR3 residues: CASRRDTYNEQFF. In nucleotides, the CDR3 is TGTGCCAGCAGACGGGACACATACAATGAGCAGTTCTTC.

This chain uses TRBV7-8 with TRBJ1-5; tentatively, D is TRBD1 (5 bases). Germline CDR1 SGHVS, CDR2 FQNEAQ. With 3 bases removed from V and 9 bases from J, the gap between germline ends came to 18 bases. The CDR3 sequence is 15 residues long. CDR3: CASSLAEAGQGPQHF. For the CDR3, the DNA is TGTGCCAGCAGCTTGGCCGAGGCAGGCCAGGGGCCCCAGCATTTT.

The gene calls are TRBV5-6 and TRBJ2-5, with D tentatively TRBD2 (5 bases). V shed 4 bases and J shed 4 bases, with 14 bases lying between them. This CDR3 is 14 amino acids long. Per the germline V gene, CDR1 is SGHDT and CDR2 is YYEEEE. DNA of the CDR3: TGTGCCAGCAGCCCGGGAACTCCTGGAGAGACCCAGTACTTC. This sequence encodes CASSPGTPGETQYF.

V and J are TRBV7-8 and TRBJ1-1; a weak D match, TRBD1 (6 bases). The V and J ends lost 6 bases and 1 base respectively, with 12 bases between them. Germline CDR1 reads SGHVS; CDR2 reads FQNEAQ. This CDR3 contains 14 residues. CDR3 sequence: CASRFQGRNTEAFF. DNA for the CDR3: TGTGCCAGCAGATTTCAGGGGAGGAACACTGAAGCTTTCTTT.

This chain uses TRBV2 with TRBJ1-1; no clear D gene. V was cut by 8 bases and J by 5 bases, with 9 bases left in between. The CDR3 spans 11 residues. Looked up from germline, CDR1 is SNHLY and CDR2 is FYNNEI. This CDR3 reads CASGLRTEAFF. In nucleotides, the CDR3 is TGTGCCAGCGGTTTGAGGACTGAAGCTTTCTTT.

The V call is TRBV5-1, the J call TRBJ1-2; D remains ambiguous. Germline V CDR1 and CDR2: SGHRS, YFSETQ. The CDR3 runs 14 residues. V shed 3 bases and J shed 2 bases, with 11 bases lying between them. The CDR3 loop is CASSSGKANYGYTF. The CDR3 coding sequence is TGCGCCAGCAGCTCCGGGAAAGCAAACTATGGCTACACCTTC.

This clone was picked up many times. V usage is TRBV9 and J usage is TRBJ1-2; D unresolved. The CDR3 is 15 amino acids. The V gene lost 4 bases and the J gene lost 4 bases, with 17 bases spanning the gap. The germline V gene encodes CDR1 SGDLS and CDR2 YYNGEE. The CDR3 region has the DNA TGTGCCAGCAGCCCCTCCCCACACCAAACCTATGGCTACACCTTC. It codes for CASSPSPHQTYGYTF.

This chain's CDR3 is CASSPSTGELFF. In nucleotides, the CDR3 is TGTGCCAGCAGCCCATCCACCGGGGAGCTGTTTTTT. V is TRBV7-9 and J is TRBJ2-2; D not resolved. V lost 5 bases, J lost 4 bases, and 5 bases lay in between. This CDR3 spans 12 amino acids. Germline CDR1 and CDR2: SEHNR and FQNEAQ (reference sequence). Combining the CDR3 with reference TRBV7-9 and TRBJ2-2 gives the whole variable domain DTGVSQNPRHKITKRGQNVTFRCDPISEHNRLYWYRQTLGQGPEFLTYFQNEAQLEKSRLLSDRFSAERPKGSFSTLEIQRTEQGDSAMYLCASSPSTGELFFGEGSRLTVL.

This chain links TRBV5-4 with TRBJ1-1; possible D gene TRBD1, 6 bases. The CDR3 covers 13 residues. From germline, CDR1 is SGHNT and CDR2 YYREEE (reference sequence). Trimming took 4 bases from V and 1 from J, leaving 8 bases between them. The CDR3 DNA follows: TGTGCCAGCAGCATACAGGGGAACACTGAAGCTTTCTTT. This translates into CASSIQGNTEAFF.

The genes are TRBV24-1 and TRBJ2-1; D gene uncertain. Trimming removed 4 bases from V and 0 bases from J, with 3 bases in between. This CDR3 has 13 amino acids. Germline V gene data show CDR1 as KGHDR and CDR2 as SFDVKD. This CDR3 is CATSDGSYNEQFF. In DNA, the CDR3 is TGTGCCACCAGTGACGGCTCCTACAATGAGCAGTTCTTC.